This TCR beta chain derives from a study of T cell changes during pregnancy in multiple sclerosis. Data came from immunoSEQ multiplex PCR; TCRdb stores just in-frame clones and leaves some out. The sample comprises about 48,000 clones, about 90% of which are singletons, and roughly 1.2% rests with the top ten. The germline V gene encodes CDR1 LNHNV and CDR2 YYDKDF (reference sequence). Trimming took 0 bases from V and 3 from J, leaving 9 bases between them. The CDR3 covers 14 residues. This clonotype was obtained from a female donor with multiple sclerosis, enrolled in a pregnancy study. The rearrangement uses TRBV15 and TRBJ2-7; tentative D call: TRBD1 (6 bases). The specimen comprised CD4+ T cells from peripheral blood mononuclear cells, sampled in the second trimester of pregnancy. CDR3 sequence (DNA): TGTGCCACCAGCAGAGATGGGACATACTACGAGCAGTACTTC. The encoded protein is CATSRDGTYYEQYF.